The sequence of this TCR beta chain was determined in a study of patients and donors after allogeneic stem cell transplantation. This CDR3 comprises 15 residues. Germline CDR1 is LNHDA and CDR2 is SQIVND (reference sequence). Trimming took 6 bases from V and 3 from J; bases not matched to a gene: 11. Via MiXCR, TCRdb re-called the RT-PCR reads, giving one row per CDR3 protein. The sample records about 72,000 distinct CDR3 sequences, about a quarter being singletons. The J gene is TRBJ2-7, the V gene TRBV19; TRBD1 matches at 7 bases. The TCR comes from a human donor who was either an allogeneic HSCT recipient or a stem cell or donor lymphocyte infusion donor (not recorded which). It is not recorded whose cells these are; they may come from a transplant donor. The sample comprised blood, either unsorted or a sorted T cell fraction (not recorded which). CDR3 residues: CASSQSDRNFYEQYF. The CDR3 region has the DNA TGTGCCAGTAGCCAGTCGGACAGGAACTTCTACGAGCAGTACTTC.